The source of this T cell receptor beta chain is a study of CD8 T cells in ankylosing spondylitis. Study-level points and caveats: In synovial fluid and blood from reactive arthritis, some motif variants were previously reported. Within matched ankylosing spondylitis synovial fluid, disease-linked clones were reportedly significantly enriched. Disease-linked clones had a CD8+ phenotype and relatively low frequency in peripheral blood.

Trimming took 5 bases from V and 7 from J; bases not matched to a gene: 7. Germline V gene sequence: CDR1 SGHVS, CDR2 FQNEAQ. The CDR3 sequence is 14 residues long. Molecular-barcoded quantitative 5'-RACE produced these TCR beta libraries. One entry per CDR3 protein results from TCRdb running MiXCR on the 5' RACE reads. This table has some 140,000 distinct CDR3 sequences, 7% to 8% appearing once. This clonotype was seen repeatedly, ten times or more. What it binds is unknown. This sequence originates from a female donor with ankylosing spondylitis or in good health (not recorded which). Sequences were obtained from blood, either unsorted or a sorted T cell fraction (not recorded which). V is TRBV7-8 and J is TRBJ1-5, with 8 positions matching TRBD1. CDR3: CASSPDRGRQPQHF. The DNA of the CDR3 is TGTGCCAGCAGCCCCGACAGGGGTCGGCAGCCCCAGCATTTT.